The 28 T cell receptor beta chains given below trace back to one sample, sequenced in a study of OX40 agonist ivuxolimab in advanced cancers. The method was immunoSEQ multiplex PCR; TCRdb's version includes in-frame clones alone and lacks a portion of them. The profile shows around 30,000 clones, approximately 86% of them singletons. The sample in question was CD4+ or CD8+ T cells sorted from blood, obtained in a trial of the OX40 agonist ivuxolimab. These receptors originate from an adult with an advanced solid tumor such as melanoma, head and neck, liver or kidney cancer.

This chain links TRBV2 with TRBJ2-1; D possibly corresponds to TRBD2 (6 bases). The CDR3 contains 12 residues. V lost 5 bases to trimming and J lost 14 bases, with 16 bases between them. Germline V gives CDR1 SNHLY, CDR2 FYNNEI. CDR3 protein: CASSLWEDREFF. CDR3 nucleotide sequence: TGTGCCAGCAGTCTGTGGGAGGACCGAGAGTTCTTC.

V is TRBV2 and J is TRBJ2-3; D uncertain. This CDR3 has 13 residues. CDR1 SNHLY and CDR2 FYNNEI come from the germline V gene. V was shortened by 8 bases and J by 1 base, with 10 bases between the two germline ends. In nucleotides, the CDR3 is TGTGCCAGCCTAAGGGTAGGCACAGATACGCAGTATTTT. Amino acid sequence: CASLRVGTDTQYF.

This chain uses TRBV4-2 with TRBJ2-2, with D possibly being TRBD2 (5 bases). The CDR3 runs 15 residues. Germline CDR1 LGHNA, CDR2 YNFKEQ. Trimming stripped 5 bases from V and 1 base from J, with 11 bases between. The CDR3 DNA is TGTGCCAGCAGCTACGACGAGGGGAACACCGGGGAGCTGTTTTTT. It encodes CASSYDEGNTGELFF.

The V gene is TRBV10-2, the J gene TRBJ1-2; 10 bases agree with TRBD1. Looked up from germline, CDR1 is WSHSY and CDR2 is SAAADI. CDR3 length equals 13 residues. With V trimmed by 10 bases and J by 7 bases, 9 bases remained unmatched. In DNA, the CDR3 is TGCGCCATCGGGACAGGGGTTTTAAGTGGCTACACCTTC. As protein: CAIGTGVLSGYTF.

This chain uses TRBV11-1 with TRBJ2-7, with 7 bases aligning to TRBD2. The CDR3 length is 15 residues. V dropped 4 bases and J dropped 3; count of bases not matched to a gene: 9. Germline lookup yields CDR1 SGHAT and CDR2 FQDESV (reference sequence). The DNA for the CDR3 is TGTGCCAGCAGCTCGATCGGCGGGAGTGTCTACGAGCAGTACTTC. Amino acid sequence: CASSSIGGSVYEQYF.

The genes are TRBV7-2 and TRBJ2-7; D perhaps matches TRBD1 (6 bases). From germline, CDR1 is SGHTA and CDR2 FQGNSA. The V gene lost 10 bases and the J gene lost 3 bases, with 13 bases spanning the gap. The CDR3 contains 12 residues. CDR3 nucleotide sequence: TGTGCCACAGAGACAGGCGTCTACGAGCAGTACTTC. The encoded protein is CATETGVYEQYF. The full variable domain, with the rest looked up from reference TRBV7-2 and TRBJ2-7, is GAGVSQSPSNKVTEKGKDVELRCDPISGHTALYWYRQSLGQGLEFLIYFQGNSAPDKSGLPSDRFSAERTGGSVSTLTIQRTQQEDSAVYLCATETGVYEQYFGPGTRLTVT.

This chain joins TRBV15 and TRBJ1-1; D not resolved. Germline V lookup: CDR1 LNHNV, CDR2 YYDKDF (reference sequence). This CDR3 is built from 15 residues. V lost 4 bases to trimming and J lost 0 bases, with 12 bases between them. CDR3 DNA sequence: TGTGCCACCAGCACCGCGGAGGGAGTGAACACTGAAGCTTTCTTT. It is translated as CATSTAEGVNTEAFF.

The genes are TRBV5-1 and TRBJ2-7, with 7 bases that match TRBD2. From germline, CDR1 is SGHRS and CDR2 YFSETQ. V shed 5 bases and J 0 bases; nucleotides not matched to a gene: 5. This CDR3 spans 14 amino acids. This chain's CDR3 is CASRTTGGSYEQYF. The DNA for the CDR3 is TGCGCCAGCAGAACAACGGGAGGCTCCTACGAGCAGTACTTC.

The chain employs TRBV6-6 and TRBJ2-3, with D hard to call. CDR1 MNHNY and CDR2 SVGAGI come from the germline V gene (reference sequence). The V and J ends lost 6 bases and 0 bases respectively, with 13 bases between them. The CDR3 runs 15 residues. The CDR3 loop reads CASSDKGSSTDTQYF. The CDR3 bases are TGTGCCAGCAGCGATAAGGGATCTAGCACAGATACGCAGTATTTT.

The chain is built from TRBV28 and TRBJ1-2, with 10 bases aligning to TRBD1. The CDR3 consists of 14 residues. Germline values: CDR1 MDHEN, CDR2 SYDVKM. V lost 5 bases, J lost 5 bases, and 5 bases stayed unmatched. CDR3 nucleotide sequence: TGTGCCAGCAGTCCCCCGGGACAGGGGTATGGCTACACCTTC. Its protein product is CASSPPGQGYGYTF.

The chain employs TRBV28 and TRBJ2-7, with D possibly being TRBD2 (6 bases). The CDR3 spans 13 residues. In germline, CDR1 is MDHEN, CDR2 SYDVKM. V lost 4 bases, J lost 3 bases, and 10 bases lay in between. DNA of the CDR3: TGTGCCAGCAGTTGGGGGGAGAACTACGAGCAGTACTTC. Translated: CASSWGENYEQYF.

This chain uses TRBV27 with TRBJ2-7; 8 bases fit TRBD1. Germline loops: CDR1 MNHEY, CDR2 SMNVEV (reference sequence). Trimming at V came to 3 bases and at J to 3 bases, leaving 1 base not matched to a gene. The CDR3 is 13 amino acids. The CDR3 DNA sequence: TGTGCCAGCAGTTTTGGGACAGGCTACGAGCAGTACTTC. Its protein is CASSFGTGYEQYF.

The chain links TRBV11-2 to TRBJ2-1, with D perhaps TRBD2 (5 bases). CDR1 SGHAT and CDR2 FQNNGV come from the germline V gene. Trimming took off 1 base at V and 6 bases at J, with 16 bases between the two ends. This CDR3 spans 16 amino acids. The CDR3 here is CASSLGAGLAVNEQFF. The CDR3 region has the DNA TGTGCCAGCAGCTTAGGGGCCGGACTGGCTGTCAATGAGCAGTTCTTC.

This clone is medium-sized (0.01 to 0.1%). The CDR3 here is CASSWPGTNDQETQYF. The CDR3 DNA follows: TGTGCCAGCAGCTGGCCCGGGACTAATGACCAAGAGACCCAGTACTTC. J is TRBJ2-5 and V is TRBV7-9; 7 bases are a match to TRBD2. V gave up 4 bases and J gave up 0 bases; unmatched junction bases: 8. The CDR3 is 16 amino acids. The germline V gene has CDR1 SEHNR and CDR2 FQNEAQ (reference sequence).

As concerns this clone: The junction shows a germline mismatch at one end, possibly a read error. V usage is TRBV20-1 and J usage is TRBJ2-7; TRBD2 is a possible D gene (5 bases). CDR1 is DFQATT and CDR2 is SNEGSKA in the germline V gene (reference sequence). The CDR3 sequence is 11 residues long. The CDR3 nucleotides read TGCAGTGCGAGAGGGATTTACGAGCAGTACTTC. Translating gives CSARGIYEQYF.

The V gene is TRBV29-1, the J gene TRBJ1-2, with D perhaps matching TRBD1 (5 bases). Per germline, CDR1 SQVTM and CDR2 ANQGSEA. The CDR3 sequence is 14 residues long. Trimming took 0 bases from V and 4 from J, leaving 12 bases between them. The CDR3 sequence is CSVEELGEIYGYTF. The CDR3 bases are TGCAGCGTTGAAGAACTAGGGGAAATCTATGGCTACACCTTC. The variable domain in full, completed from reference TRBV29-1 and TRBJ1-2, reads SAVISQKPSRDICQRGTSLTIQCQVDSQVTMMFWYRQQPGQSLTLIATANQGSEATYESGFVIDKFPISRPNLTFSTLTVSNMSPEDSSIYLCSVEELGEIYGYTFGSGTRLTVV.

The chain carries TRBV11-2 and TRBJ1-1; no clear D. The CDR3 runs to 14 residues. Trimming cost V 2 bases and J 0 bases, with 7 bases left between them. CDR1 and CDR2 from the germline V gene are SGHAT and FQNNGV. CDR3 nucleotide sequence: TGTGCCAGCAGCTTACCACAGATGAACACTGAAGCTTTCTTT. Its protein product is CASSLPQMNTEAFF.

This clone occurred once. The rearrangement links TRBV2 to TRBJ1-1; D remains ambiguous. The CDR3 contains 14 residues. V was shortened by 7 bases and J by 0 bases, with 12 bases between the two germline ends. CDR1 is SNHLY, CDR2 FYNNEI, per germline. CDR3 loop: CASIFFDVNTEAFF. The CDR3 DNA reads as TGTGCCAGCATCTTTTTCGACGTGAACACTGAAGCTTTCTTT.

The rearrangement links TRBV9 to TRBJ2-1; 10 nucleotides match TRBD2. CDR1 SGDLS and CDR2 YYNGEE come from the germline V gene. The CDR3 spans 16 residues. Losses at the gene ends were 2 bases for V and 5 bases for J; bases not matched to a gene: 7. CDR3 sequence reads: CASSVSSGSLNNEQFF. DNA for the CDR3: TGTGCCAGCAGCGTGTCTAGCGGGAGCTTGAACAATGAGCAGTTCTTC.

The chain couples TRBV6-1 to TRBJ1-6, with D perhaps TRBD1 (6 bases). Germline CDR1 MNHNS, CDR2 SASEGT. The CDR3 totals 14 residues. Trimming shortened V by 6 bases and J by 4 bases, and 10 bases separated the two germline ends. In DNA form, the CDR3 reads TGTGCCAGCAGGGGGGGGCGGTATAATTCACCCCTCCACTTT. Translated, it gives CASRGGRYNSPLHF.

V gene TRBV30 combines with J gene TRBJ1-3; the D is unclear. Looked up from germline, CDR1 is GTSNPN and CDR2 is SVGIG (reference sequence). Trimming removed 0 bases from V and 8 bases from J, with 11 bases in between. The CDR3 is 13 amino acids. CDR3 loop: CAWSVGSWDTIYF. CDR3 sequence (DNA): TGTGCCTGGAGTGTAGGATCTTGGGACACCATATATTTT.

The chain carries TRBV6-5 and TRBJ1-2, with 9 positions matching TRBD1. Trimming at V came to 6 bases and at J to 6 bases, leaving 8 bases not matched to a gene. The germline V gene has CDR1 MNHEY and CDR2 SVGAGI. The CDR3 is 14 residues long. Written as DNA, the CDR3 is TGTGCCAGCAGCCGTACAGGGGGCACGGATGGCTACACCTTC. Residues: CASSRTGGTDGYTF.

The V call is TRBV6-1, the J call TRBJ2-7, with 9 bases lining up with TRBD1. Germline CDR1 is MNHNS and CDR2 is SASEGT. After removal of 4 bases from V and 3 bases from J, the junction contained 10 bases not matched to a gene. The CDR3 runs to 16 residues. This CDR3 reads CASSGVSEDRGYEQYF. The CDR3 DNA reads TGTGCCAGCAGTGGAGTAAGTGAGGACAGGGGCTACGAGCAGTACTTC.

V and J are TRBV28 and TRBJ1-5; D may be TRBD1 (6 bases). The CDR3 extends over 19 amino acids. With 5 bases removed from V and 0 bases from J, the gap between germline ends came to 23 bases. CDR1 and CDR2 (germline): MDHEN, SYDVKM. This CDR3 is CASSPRDNTRTYSNQPQHF. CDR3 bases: TGTGCCAGCAGTCCTCGGGACAATACGAGAACATATAGCAATCAGCCCCAGCATTTT.

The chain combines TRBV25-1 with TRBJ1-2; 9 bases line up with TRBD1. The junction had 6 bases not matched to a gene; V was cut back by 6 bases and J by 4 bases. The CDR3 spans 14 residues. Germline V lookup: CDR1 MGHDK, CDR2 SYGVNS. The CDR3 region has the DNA TGTGCCAGCAGCGCCGGGACAGGGTTCTATGGCTACACCTTC. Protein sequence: CASSAGTGFYGYTF.

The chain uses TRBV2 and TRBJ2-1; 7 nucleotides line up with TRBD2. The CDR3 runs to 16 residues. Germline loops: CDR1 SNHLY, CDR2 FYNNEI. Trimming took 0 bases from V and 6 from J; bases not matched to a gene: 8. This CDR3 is CASSEALGEGFNEQFF. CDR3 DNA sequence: TGTGCCAGCAGTGAAGCGCTGGGGGAGGGTTTCAATGAGCAGTTCTTC.

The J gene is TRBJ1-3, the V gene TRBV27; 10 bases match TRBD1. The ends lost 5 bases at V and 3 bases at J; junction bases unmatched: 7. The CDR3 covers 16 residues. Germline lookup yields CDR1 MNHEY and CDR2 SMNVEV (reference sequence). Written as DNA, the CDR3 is TGTGCCAGCAGTCCTAGGGGACAGGGGAGTGGAAACACCATATATTTT. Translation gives CASSPRGQGSGNTIYF.

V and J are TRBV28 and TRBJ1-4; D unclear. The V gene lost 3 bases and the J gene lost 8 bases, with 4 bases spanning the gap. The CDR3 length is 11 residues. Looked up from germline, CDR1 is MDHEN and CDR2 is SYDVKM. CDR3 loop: CASSFREKLFF. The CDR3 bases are TGTGCCAGCAGTTTTCGGGAAAAACTGTTTTTT.